This entry is about one T cell receptor beta chain. Its matching antigen is unknown. The sample is drawn from a study of spatial heterogeneity in lung cancer. On the study more broadly: Sequence detection consistently recorded a greater number of beta-chain than alpha-chain sequences.

Germline V gives CDR1 LNHDA, CDR2 SQIVND (reference sequence). V lost 9 bases to trimming and J lost 5 bases; unmatched junction nucleotides: 5. CDR3 length: 13 amino acids. TCR cDNA molecules each had a unique molecular identifier. One entry per CDR3 protein results from TCRdb running MiXCR on the 5' RACE reads. The sample gives tens of thousands of distinct CDR3 sequences, 10% to 15% of which show up once; over 40% is in the top ten. Study-wide findings and caveats: Ubiquitous expanded tumor TCRs appeared in blood more at resection than follow-up.

Time point meaning: sample taken at primary tumor resection. Researchers sequenced whole RNA taken from tumor, nontumor lung or frozen PBMC without sorting. The cohort: around 79 early-stage, untreated non-small cell lung cancer patients. This chain connects TRBV19 to TRBJ2-7, with TRBD2 matching 12 bases. Sequences were derived from PBMCs, sampled at surgery. The origin of this receptor is a male donor with early-stage non-small cell lung cancer. The CDR3 region is CASRLAGVDEQYF. CDR3 coding DNA: TGTGCCAGCCGACTAGCGGGAGTCGACGAGCAGTACTTC.